This is a list of T cell receptor beta chains from one sample in a study of T cell repertoires in cytomegalovirus infection. In TCRdb, the reads were re-called with MiXCR into one record per CDR3 protein. Of about 210,000 distinct CDR3 sequences in the sample, approximately 7% were seen once. The sample taken for sequencing was PBMCs. These receptors originate from a human donor in good health (CMV status not recorded). Some clones in this sample may be carry-over from other donors' samples. Each CDR3 is given with its conserved first and last residue. Each record gives: clone size, V gene, D gene, J gene, CDR3 protein, CDR3 DNA. A D gene is named only where the DNA matches it firmly. Not all rows give a size; the values are once, few, many and, for expanded clones, a class.

size: many; V: TRBV15; D: -; J: TRBJ1-4; CDR3: CATSRGLSGATNEKLFF; DNA: TGTGCCACCAGCAGGGGGTTAAGCGGGGCAACTAATGAAAAACTGTTTTTT
size: -; V: TRBV20-1; D: TRBD1; J: TRBJ2-5; CDR3: CSARTGGLVETQYF; DNA: TGCAGTGCTAGAACAGGGGGGCTGGTGGAGACCCAGTACTTC
size: many; V: TRBV23-1; D: -; J: TRBJ2-7; CDR3: CASSQGVNGESSLYEQYF; DNA: TGCGCCAGCAGTCAAGGGGTGAATGGTGAGTCATCCCTCTACGAGCAGTACTTC
size: many; V: TRBV9; D: TRBD1; J: TRBJ1-2; CDR3: CASSVDRVDYGYTF; DNA: TGTGCCAGCAGCGTCGACAGGGTGGACTATGGCTACACCTTC
size: many; V: TRBV29-1; D: -; J: TRBJ2-2; CDR3: CSFRGPWTGELFF; DNA: TGCAGTTTTCGGGGCCCCTGGACCGGGGAGCTGTTTTTT
size: -; V: TRBV20-1; D: -; J: TRBJ1-1; CDR3: CSALISEAFF; DNA: TGCAGTGCTTTAATTTCTGAAGCTTTCTTT
size: many; V: TRBV2; D: -; J: TRBJ1-1; CDR3: CASKPKDRNTEAFF; DNA: TGTGCCAGCAAACCGAAGGACAGGAACACTGAAGCTTTCTTT
size: many; V: TRBV7-2; D: TRBD1; J: TRBJ1-6; CDR3: CASSLNRLGQGSSNSPLHF; DNA: TGTGCCAGCAGCTTGAATCGGCTGGGACAGGGGAGTTCTAATTCACCCCTCCACTTT
size: many; V: TRBV7-2; D: TRBD1; J: TRBJ2-1; CDR3: CASSLRDLRDRAYNEQFF; DNA: TGTGCCAGCAGCTTAAGAGACCTCCGCGACAGGGCATACAATGAGCAGTTCTTC
size: many; V: TRBV7-2; D: -; J: TRBJ1-1; CDR3: CASSLWTNTEAFF; DNA: TGTGCCAGCAGCTTGTGGACGAACACTGAAGCTTTCTTT
size: many; V: TRBV29-1; D: TRBD2; J: TRBJ2-7; CDR3: CSVDGGDYEQYF; DNA: TGCAGCGTTGATGGGGGGGACTACGAGCAGTACTTC
size: many; V: TRBV2; D: -; J: TRBJ1-2; CDR3: CASKRTADSYGYTF; DNA: TGTGCCAGCAAAAGGACAGCCGATTCCTATGGCTACACCTTC
size: many; V: TRBV5-6; D: TRBD1; J: TRBJ1-1; CDR3: CASSLGQGAGTEAFF; DNA: TGTGCCAGCAGCTTGGGGCAGGGGGCTGGCACTGAAGCTTTCTTT
size: many; V: TRBV11-2; D: -; J: TRBJ1-2; CDR3: CASSSHRNLNYGYTF; DNA: TGTGCCAGCAGCTCGCACCGAAATCTTAACTATGGCTACACCTTC
size: few; V: TRBV5-1; D: TRBD1; J: TRBJ2-5; CDR3: CASSPLLRGYQETQYF; DNA: TGCGCCAGCAGCCCTCTTCTCAGGGGGTACCAAGAGACCCAGTACTTC
size: many; V: TRBV11-2; D: -; J: TRBJ2-3; CDR3: CASSRENFVDTQYF; DNA: TGTGCCAGCAGCCGAGAGAACTTCGTGGATACGCAGTATTTT
size: many; V: TRBV5-1; D: TRBD1; J: TRBJ2-5; CDR3: CASSGGQGAYETQYF; DNA: TGCGCCAGCAGCGGCGGACAGGGGGCATATGAGACCCAGTACTTC
size: many; V: TRBV6-2/TRBV6-3; D: -; J: TRBJ2-5; CDR3: CASTSRGAEETQYF; DNA: TGTGCCAGCACTTCCCGGGGGGCCGAAGAGACCCAGTACTTC
size: many; V: TRBV7-8; D: -; J: TRBJ2-7; CDR3: CASGAYEQYF; DNA: TGTGCCAGTGGGGCCTACGAGCAGTACTTC
size: many; V: TRBV7-2; D: -; J: TRBJ1-5; CDR3: CASSPAWGNQPQHF; DNA: TGTGCCAGCAGCCCCGCCTGGGGCAATCAGCCCCAGCATTTT
size: many; V: TRBV10-3; D: -; J: TRBJ1-1; CDR3: CAITPSTGQTYEAFF; DNA: TGTGCCATCACCCCTAGCACCGGACAGACTTATGAAGCTTTCTTT
size: many; V: TRBV7-2; D: -; J: TRBJ1-6; CDR3: CASSLASRNNSPLHF; DNA: TGTGCCAGCAGCTTAGCGAGCAGGAATAATTCACCCCTCCACTTT
size: many; V: TRBV29-1; D: -; J: TRBJ2-4; CDR3: CSVEGDGKTKNIQYF; DNA: TGCAGCGTTGAAGGAGACGGTAAAACCAAAAACATTCAGTACTTC
size: few; V: TRBV6-6; D: TRBD1; J: TRBJ2-7; CDR3: CASRPGDRSYEQYF; DNA: TGTGCCAGCAGGCCAGGGGACAGGTCCTACGAGCAGTACTTC
size: many; V: TRBV6-4; D: TRBD2; J: TRBJ2-3; CDR3: CASSRLAGGYTDTQYF; DNA: TGTGCCAGCAGTCGACTAGCGGGGGGATACACAGATACGCAGTATTTT
size: many; V: TRBV28; D: -; J: TRBJ1-5; CDR3: CASKGLGHPQGPQHF; DNA: TGTGCCAGCAAAGGGCTGGGACATCCACAGGGGCCCCAGCATTTT
size: many; V: TRBV27; D: -; J: TRBJ2-6; CDR3: CASSPSRVGVGSGANVLTF; DNA: TGTGCCAGCAGCCCTTCCCGCGTAGGGGTAGGGTCTGGGGCCAACGTCCTGACTTTC
size: many; V: TRBV20-1; D: TRBD2; J: TRBJ2-3; CDR3: CSARHPSSGGTDTQYF; DNA: TGCAGTGCGAGACACCCCTCTAGCGGGGGCACAGATACGCAGTATTTT
size: many; V: TRBV4-1; D: -; J: TRBJ1-1; CDR3: CASSGRFTEAFF; DNA: TGCGCCAGCAGCGGTCGGTTCACTGAAGCTTTCTTT
size: many; V: TRBV19; D: -; J: TRBJ1-3; CDR3: CASSQTAGEVNGNTIYF; DNA: TGTGCCAGTAGCCAAACGGCAGGGGAAGTAAATGGAAACACCATATATTTT
size: many; V: TRBV4-3; D: -; J: TRBJ1-2; CDR3: CASSQEFARNYGYTF; DNA: TGCGCCAGCAGCCAAGAATTCGCCAGGAACTATGGCTACACCTTC
size: many; V: TRBV30; D: -; J: TRBJ1-6; CDR3: CAWTGRRGDSPLHF; DNA: TGTGCCTGGACTGGACGGCGGGGGGATTCACCCCTCCACTTT
size: many; V: TRBV5-1; D: -; J: TRBJ2-7; CDR3: CASSLYPGPENYEQYF; DNA: TGCGCCAGCAGCCTTTATCCGGGTCCCGAGAACTACGAGCAGTACTTC
size: many; V: TRBV7-2; D: -; J: TRBJ1-1; CDR3: CASSWRQRNTEAFF; DNA: TGTGCCAGCAGCTGGCGACAGAGGAACACTGAAGCTTTCTTT
size: many; V: TRBV20-1; D: TRBD2; J: TRBJ2-1; CDR3: CSARVSSVWGGAYNEQFF; DNA: TGCAGTGCTAGAGTTTCTAGCGTCTGGGGGGGGGCCTACAATGAGCAGTTCTTC
size: many; V: TRBV20-1; D: -; J: TRBJ1-6; CDR3: CSARLGPLHF; DNA: TGCAGTGCTAGGTTAGGGCCCCTCCACTTT
size: -; V: TRBV30; D: -; J: TRBJ2-2; CDR3: CAWSGQVFTGELFF; DNA: TGTGCCTGGAGTGGGCAGGTCTTTACCGGGGAGCTGTTTTTT
size: many; V: TRBV28; D: -; J: TRBJ2-4; CDR3: CASSFPGKNIQYF; DNA: TGTGCCAGCAGTTTTCCGGGGAAAAACATTCAGTACTTC
size: -; V: TRBV20-1; D: -; J: TRBJ2-1; CDR3: CSANSGRAYNEQFF; DNA: TGCAGTGCTAATTCCGGACGGGCCTACAATGAGCAGTTCTTC
size: many; V: TRBV29-1; D: -; J: TRBJ1-2; CDR3: CSVGAEPNYGYTF; DNA: TGCAGCGTTGGCGCAGAGCCGAACTATGGCTACACCTTC
size: many; V: TRBV29-1; D: -; J: TRBJ1-1; CDR3: CSVEGRMNTEAFF; DNA: TGCAGCGTTGAAGGCAGAATGAACACTGAAGCTTTCTTT
size: many; V: TRBV7-3; D: -; J: TRBJ2-7; CDR3: CASSPGPPYEQYF; DNA: TGTGCCAGCAGCCCGGGACCACCCTACGAGCAGTACTTC
size: many; V: TRBV5-5; D: -; J: TRBJ2-7; CDR3: CASIRYSSYEQYF; DNA: TGTGCCAGCATCCGGTATAGTTCCTACGAGCAGTACTTC
size: many; V: TRBV7-2; D: TRBD2; J: TRBJ2-5; CDR3: CASSLTSGGVETQYF; DNA: TGTGCCAGCAGCCTGACTAGCGGGGGGGTAGAGACCCAGTACTTC
size: many; V: TRBV4-2; D: -; J: TRBJ2-3; CDR3: CASSLRLAEGDTQYF; DNA: TGTGCCAGCAGCCTCCGGCTAGCCGAGGGAGATACGCAGTATTTT
size: few; V: TRBV7-3; D: TRBD2; J: TRBJ2-5; CDR3: CASSLGFGGAQETQYF; DNA: TGTGCCAGCAGCTTAGGGTTCGGGGGGGCTCAAGAGACCCAGTACTTC
size: -; V: TRBV20-1; D: TRBD2; J: TRBJ2-3; CDR3: CSAHPLAGVTDTQYF; DNA: TGCAGTGCGCACCCCCTAGCGGGGGTCACAGATACGCAGTATTTT
size: -; V: TRBV5-1; D: -; J: TRBJ2-1; CDR3: CASSLQTIHVGNEQFF; DNA: TGCGCCAGCAGCTTGCAAACCATCCATGTCGGCAATGAGCAGTTCTTC
size: many; V: TRBV20-1; D: TRBD1; J: TRBJ1-6; CDR3: CSARDSQGAFSPLHF; DNA: TGCAGTGCTAGAGATTCCCAGGGGGCGTTTTCACCCCTCCACTTT
size: many; V: TRBV2; D: -; J: TRBJ1-5; CDR3: CASSEGGRRSNQPQHF; DNA: TGTGCCAGCAGTGAAGGGGGGAGGAGAAGCAATCAGCCCCAGCATTTT